These T cell receptor beta chains were read from a single sample in a study of T cell responses to AZD1222 COVID-19 vaccine. Here immunoSEQ multiplex PCR was the method, and the copy in TCRdb shows in-frame clones only, minus some. This repertoire shows 170,000 or so clones, about 91% found once; its top ten account for roughly 12%. The starting material was peripheral blood, obtained 28 days after the second AZD1222 dose. The source of these receptors is an adult who received the AZD1222 COVID-19 vaccine. CDR3s include the opening cysteine and the closing phenylalanine or tryptophan. A D gene is named only where the DNA matches it firmly. Clone size is stated in some rows and not others, as once, few, many or a class when expanded.

j_call: TRBJ2-7
clone_size: -
v_call: TRBV27
d_call: -
cdr3_nt: TGTGCCAGCAGTTTATCCCAGCGGGTCCTATCCTACGAGCAGTACTTC
cdr3_aa: CASSLSQRVLSYEQYF

j_call: TRBJ2-7
clone_size: -
v_call: TRBV4-3
d_call: TRBD1
cdr3_nt: TGCGCCAGCAGCCGTGGACAGGGTAGATACGAGCAGTACTTC
cdr3_aa: CASSRGQGRYEQYF

j_call: TRBJ2-7
clone_size: -
v_call: TRBV5-4
d_call: -
cdr3_nt: TGTGCCAGCAGCTTAGGTAGTCCCACGGTCTCCTACGAGCAGTACTTC
cdr3_aa: CASSLGSPTVSYEQYF

j_call: TRBJ2-7
clone_size: -
v_call: TRBV28
d_call: TRBD1
cdr3_nt: TGTGCCAGCAGTCCTAAAATGGGACAGCAACAATACGAGCAGTACTTC
cdr3_aa: CASSPKMGQQQYEQYF

j_call: TRBJ1-1
clone_size: -
v_call: TRBV6-6
d_call: TRBD1
cdr3_nt: TGTGCCAGCAGTACCGACAGGGATGTTGAAGCTTTCTTT
cdr3_aa: CASSTDRDVEAFF

j_call: TRBJ1-1
clone_size: -
v_call: TRBV6-5
d_call: -
cdr3_nt: TGTGCCAGCAGTTACGACTTGGCCGGGAACACTGAAGCTTTCTTT
cdr3_aa: CASSYDLAGNTEAFF

j_call: TRBJ1-1
clone_size: few
v_call: TRBV28
d_call: TRBD1
cdr3_nt: TGTGCCAGCAGTTCCCTCCCCGGGACAGCCCTTATGCTGGCTTTCTTT
cdr3_aa: CASSSLPGTALMLAFF

j_call: TRBJ2-6
clone_size: -
v_call: TRBV3-1/TRBV3-2
d_call: -
cdr3_nt: TGTGCCAGCAGGGGGGCTGGGGCCAACGTCCTGACTTTC
cdr3_aa: CASRGAGANVLTF

j_call: TRBJ2-2
clone_size: many
v_call: TRBV5-4
d_call: -
cdr3_nt: TGTGCCAGCAGCTTCAAATCCCAGATCACCGGGGAGCTGTTTTTT
cdr3_aa: CASSFKSQITGELFF

j_call: TRBJ2-1
clone_size: few
v_call: TRBV11-2
d_call: -
cdr3_nt: TGTGCCAGCAGCTTAAGTCGAACCGAGCAGTTCTTC
cdr3_aa: CASSLSRTEQFF

j_call: TRBJ2-6
clone_size: -
v_call: TRBV4-3
d_call: -
cdr3_nt: TGCGCCAGCAGCCAACGCGAGGCCGGGGGCGCAAAATCGGGGGCCAACGTCCTGACTTTC
cdr3_aa: CASSQREAGGAKSGANVLTF

j_call: TRBJ1-4
clone_size: -
v_call: TRBV4-1
d_call: -
cdr3_nt: TGCGCCAGCAGCCCGGGTGATGAAAAACTGTTTTTT
cdr3_aa: CASSPGDEKLFF

j_call: TRBJ2-5
clone_size: -
v_call: TRBV30
d_call: -
cdr3_nt: TGTGCCTGGAGTTCCCCGGGGCAGAGAGAGACCCAGTACTTC
cdr3_aa: CAWSSPGQRETQYF

j_call: TRBJ1-1
clone_size: -
v_call: TRBV14
d_call: -
cdr3_nt: TGTGCCAGCAGCCAAGGGAGGAACACTGAAGCTTTCTTT
cdr3_aa: CASSQGRNTEAFF

j_call: TRBJ2-1
clone_size: -
v_call: TRBV6-4
d_call: -
cdr3_nt: TGTGCCAGCAGGCGAAGCTCCTACAATGAGCAGTTCTTC
cdr3_aa: CASRRSSYNEQFF

j_call: TRBJ1-5
clone_size: -
v_call: TRBV9
d_call: TRBD1
cdr3_nt: TGTGCCAGCAGCCCCGGACAGGGCATAAATCAGCCCCAGCATTTT
cdr3_aa: CASSPGQGINQPQHF

j_call: TRBJ2-1
clone_size: once
v_call: TRBV19
d_call: TRBD2
cdr3_nt: TGTGCCAGTAGTGCAATCGGGACTAGCGGGGTCAATGAGCAGTTCTTC
cdr3_aa: CASSAIGTSGVNEQFF

j_call: TRBJ2-6
clone_size: -
v_call: TRBV6-5
d_call: -
cdr3_nt: TGTGCCAGCGGGGCAATTCTCTCTGGGGCCAACGTCCTGACTTTC
cdr3_aa: CASGAILSGANVLTF

j_call: TRBJ1-2
clone_size: -
v_call: TRBV6-5
d_call: -
cdr3_nt: TGTGCCAGCAGTAACACAGAGAACTATGGCTACACCTTC
cdr3_aa: CASSNTENYGYTF

j_call: TRBJ2-2
clone_size: -
v_call: TRBV7-2
d_call: TRBD1
cdr3_nt: TGTGCCAGCGACCTTTCAGGGGGCAGAACCGGGGAGCTGTTTTTT
cdr3_aa: CASDLSGGRTGELFF

j_call: TRBJ1-1
clone_size: -
v_call: TRBV30
d_call: -
cdr3_nt: TGTGCCTCTCGGGTGGGCACTGAAGCTTTCTTT
cdr3_aa: CASRVGTEAFF

j_call: TRBJ1-1
clone_size: -
v_call: TRBV6-5
d_call: -
cdr3_nt: TGTGCCAGTGAGACTAGCATGAACACTGAAGCTTTCTTT
cdr3_aa: CASETSMNTEAFF

j_call: TRBJ1-5
clone_size: few
v_call: TRBV5-4
d_call: -
cdr3_nt: TGTGCCAGCAGCTTGGATGGAGGGCCCCAGCATTTT
cdr3_aa: CASSLDGGPQHF

j_call: TRBJ1-2
clone_size: -
v_call: TRBV7-2
d_call: -
cdr3_nt: TGTGCCAGCAGCTCAGCCGACGGGGGGAAAGGCTACACCTTC
cdr3_aa: CASSSADGGKGYTF

j_call: TRBJ2-3
clone_size: -
v_call: TRBV28
d_call: TRBD2
cdr3_nt: TGTGCCAGCAGTCCAGGACTAGCGGGGGGGCAATATACGCAGTATTTT
cdr3_aa: CASSPGLAGGQYTQYF

j_call: TRBJ2-1
clone_size: -
v_call: TRBV7-2
d_call: -
cdr3_nt: TGTGCCAGCAGCTTAGCGCGGCGCAATGAGCAGTTCTTC
cdr3_aa: CASSLARRNEQFF

j_call: TRBJ2-7
clone_size: -
v_call: TRBV6-2/TRBV6-3
d_call: -
cdr3_nt: TGTGCCAGCAGTTATGCTGGACAGTTCTCCTACGAGCAGTACTTC
cdr3_aa: CASSYAGQFSYEQYF

j_call: TRBJ1-5
clone_size: once
v_call: TRBV6-1
d_call: TRBD1
cdr3_nt: TGTGCCAGCAGTGACGGCGCGACAGGGGCCTTCTGGCAGCCCCAGCATTTT
cdr3_aa: CASSDGATGAFWQPQHF

j_call: TRBJ1-6
clone_size: -
v_call: TRBV9
d_call: -
cdr3_nt: TGTGCCAGCAGCGACGGGACTCCGGGCTCCTATAATTCACCCCTCCACTTT
cdr3_aa: CASSDGTPGSYNSPLHF

j_call: TRBJ1-5
clone_size: -
v_call: TRBV6-4
d_call: -
cdr3_nt: TGTGCCAGCAGTGAGGGGGCTGGCAATCAGCCCCAGCATTTT
cdr3_aa: CASSEGAGNQPQHF

j_call: TRBJ2-7
clone_size: -
v_call: TRBV7-2
d_call: -
cdr3_nt: TGTGCCAGCAGCCTACGACAGGCCGTCTACGAGCAGTACTTC
cdr3_aa: CASSLRQAVYEQYF

j_call: TRBJ1-2
clone_size: few
v_call: TRBV19
d_call: TRBD1
cdr3_nt: TGTGCCAGTAATACCGGGACAGCTACTTGGTATGGCTACACCTTC
cdr3_aa: CASNTGTATWYGYTF